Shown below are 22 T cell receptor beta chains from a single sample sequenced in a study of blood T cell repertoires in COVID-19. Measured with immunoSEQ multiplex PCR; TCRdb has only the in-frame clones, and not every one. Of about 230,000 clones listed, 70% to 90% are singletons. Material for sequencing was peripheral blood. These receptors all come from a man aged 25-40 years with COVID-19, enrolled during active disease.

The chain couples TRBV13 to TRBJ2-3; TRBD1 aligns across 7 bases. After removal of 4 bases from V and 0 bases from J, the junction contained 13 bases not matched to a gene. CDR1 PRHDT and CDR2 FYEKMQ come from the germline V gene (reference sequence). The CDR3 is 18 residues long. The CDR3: CASSSTGDPESSTDTQYF. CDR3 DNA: TGTGCCAGCAGCTCCACAGGGGATCCCGAATCTAGCACAGATACGCAGTATTTT.

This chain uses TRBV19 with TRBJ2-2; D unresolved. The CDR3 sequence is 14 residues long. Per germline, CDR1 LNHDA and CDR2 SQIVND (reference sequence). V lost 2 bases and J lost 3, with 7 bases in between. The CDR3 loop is CASSIIPDTGELFF. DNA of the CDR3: TGTGCCAGTAGTATAATTCCAGACACCGGGGAGCTGTTTTTT.

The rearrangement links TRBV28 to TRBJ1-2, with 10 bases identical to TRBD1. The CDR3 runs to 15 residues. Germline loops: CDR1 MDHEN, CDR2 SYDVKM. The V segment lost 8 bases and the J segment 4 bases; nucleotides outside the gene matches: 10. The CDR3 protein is CASVDRGAEGYGYTF. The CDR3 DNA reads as TGTGCCAGCGTGGACAGGGGGGCAGAAGGCTATGGCTACACCTTC.

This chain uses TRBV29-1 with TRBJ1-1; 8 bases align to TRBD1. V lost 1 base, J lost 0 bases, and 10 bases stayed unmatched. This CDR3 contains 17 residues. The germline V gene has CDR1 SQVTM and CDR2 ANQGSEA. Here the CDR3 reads CSVEGGQGMFMNTEAFF. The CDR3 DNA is TGCAGCGTTGAAGGAGGACAGGGAATGTTCATGAACACTGAAGCTTTCTTT.

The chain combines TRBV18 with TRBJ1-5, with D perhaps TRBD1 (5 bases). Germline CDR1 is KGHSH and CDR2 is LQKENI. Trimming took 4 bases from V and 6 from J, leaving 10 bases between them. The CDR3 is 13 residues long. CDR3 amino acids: CASSQGLTQPQHF. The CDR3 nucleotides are TGTGCCAGCTCACAGGGGCTTACTCAGCCCCAGCATTTT.

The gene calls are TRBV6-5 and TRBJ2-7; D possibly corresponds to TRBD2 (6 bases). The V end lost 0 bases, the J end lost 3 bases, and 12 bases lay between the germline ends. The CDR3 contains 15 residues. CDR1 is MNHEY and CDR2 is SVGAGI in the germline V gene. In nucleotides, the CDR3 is TGTGCCAGCAGTTACTCCGGGGCGGACTACTACGAGCAGTACTTC. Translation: CASSYSGADYYEQYF.

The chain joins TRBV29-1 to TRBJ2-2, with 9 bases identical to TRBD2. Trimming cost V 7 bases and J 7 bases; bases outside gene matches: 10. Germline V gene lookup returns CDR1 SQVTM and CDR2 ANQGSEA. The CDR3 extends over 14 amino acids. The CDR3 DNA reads TGCAGCGCTGATAGCGGGAGCCTGGGCGGGGAGCTGTTTTTT. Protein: CSADSGSLGGELFF.

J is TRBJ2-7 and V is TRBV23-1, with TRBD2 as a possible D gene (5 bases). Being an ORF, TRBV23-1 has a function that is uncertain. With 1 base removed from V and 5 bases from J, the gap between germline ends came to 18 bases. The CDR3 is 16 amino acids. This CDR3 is CASSQLGQATGNEQYF. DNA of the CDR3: TGCGCCAGCAGTCAATTGGGCCAAGCAACGGGGAACGAGCAGTACTTC.

Here the CDR3 reads CASKQGGGQPQHF. CDR3 bases: TGTGCCAGCAAACAGGGAGGGGGTCAGCCCCAGCATTTT. This chain uses TRBV7-9 with TRBJ1-5; tentative D call: TRBD1 (6 bases). This CDR3 is 13 amino acids long. V was pared by 7 bases and J by 6 bases, with 13 bases between. Germline V gene data show CDR1 as SEHNR and CDR2 as FQNEAQ (reference sequence).

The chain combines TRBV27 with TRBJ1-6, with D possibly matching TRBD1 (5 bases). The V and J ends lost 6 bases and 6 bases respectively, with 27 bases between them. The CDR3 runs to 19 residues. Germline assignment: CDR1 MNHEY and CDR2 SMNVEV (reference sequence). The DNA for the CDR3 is TGTGCCAGCAGGCACGGGACTTTTAATCCCCCGAAGAGTAATTCACCCCTCCACTTT. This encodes CASRHGTFNPPKSNSPLHF.

The CDR3 DNA reads as TGTGCCAGCGGCCGGGACAGTTTCACAGATACGCAGTATTTT. This translates into CASGRDSFTDTQYF. J is TRBJ2-3 and V is TRBV2, with 7 bases lining up with TRBD1. CDR1 and CDR2 from the germline V gene are SNHLY and FYNNEI. This CDR3 region has 14 residues. V lost 8 bases, J lost 2 bases, and 7 bases stayed unmatched.

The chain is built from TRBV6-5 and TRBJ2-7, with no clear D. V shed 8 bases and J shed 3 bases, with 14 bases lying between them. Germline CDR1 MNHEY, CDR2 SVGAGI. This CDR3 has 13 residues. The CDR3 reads CASLNSPFYEQYF. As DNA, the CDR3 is TGTGCCAGCCTCAACTCTCCCTTCTACGAGCAGTACTTC.

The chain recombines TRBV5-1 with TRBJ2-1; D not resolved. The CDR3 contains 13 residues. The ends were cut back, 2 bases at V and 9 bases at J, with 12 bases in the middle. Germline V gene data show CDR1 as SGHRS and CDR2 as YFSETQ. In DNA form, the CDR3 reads TGCGCCAGCAGCTTAGATACGCCCGGTGAGCAGTTCTTC. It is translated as CASSLDTPGEQFF. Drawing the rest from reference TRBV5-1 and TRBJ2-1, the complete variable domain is KAGVTQTPRYLIKTRGQQVTLSCSPISGHRSVSWYQQTPGQGLQFLFEYFSETQRNKGNFPGRFSGRQFSNSRSEMNVSTLELGDSALYLCASSLDTPGEQFFGPGTRLTVL.

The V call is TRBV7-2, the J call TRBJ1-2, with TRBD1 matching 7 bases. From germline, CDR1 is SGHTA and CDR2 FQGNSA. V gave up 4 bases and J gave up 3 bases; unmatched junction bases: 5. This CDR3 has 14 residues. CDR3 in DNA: TGTGCCAGCAGCTCCCGTACAGGGGACTATGGCTACACCTTC. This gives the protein CASSSRTGDYGYTF.

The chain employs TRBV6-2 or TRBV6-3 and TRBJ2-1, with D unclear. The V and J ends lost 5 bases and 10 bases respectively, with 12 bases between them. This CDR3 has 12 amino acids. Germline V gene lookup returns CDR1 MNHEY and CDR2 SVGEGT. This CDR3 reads CASSPGLGEQFF. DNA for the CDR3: TGTGCCAGCAGTCCAGGCTTAGGAGAGCAGTTCTTC.

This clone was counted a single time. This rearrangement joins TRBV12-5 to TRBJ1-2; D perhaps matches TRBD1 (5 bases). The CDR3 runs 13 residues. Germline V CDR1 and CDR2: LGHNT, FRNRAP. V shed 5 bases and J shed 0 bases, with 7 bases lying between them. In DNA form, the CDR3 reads TGTGCTAGTGGTCCGACAGCTAACTATGGCTACACCTTC. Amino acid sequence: CASGPTANYGYTF.

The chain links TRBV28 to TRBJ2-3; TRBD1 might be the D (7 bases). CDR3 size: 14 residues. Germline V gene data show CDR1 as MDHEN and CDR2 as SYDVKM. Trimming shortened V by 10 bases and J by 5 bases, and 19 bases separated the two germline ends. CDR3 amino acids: CAINPQGGKDTQYF. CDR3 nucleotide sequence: TGTGCCATCAACCCCCAGGGGGGCAAAGATACGCAGTATTTT.

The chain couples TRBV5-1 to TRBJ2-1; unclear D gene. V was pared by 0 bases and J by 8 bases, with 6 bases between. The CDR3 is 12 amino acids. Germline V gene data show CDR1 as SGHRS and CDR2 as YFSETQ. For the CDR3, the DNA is TGCGCCAGCAGCTTGGCCCTAGATGAGCAGTTCTTC. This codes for CASSLALDEQFF.

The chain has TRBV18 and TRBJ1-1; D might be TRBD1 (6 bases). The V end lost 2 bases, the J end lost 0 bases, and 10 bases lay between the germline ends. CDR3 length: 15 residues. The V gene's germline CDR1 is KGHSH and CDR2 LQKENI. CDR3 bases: TGTGCCAGCTCACCAGGGGGACACCTGAACACTGAAGCTTTCTTT. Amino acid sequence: CASSPGGHLNTEAFF. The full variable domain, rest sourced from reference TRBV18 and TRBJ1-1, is NAGVMQNPRHLVRRRGQEARLRCSPMKGHSHVYWYRQLPEEGLKFMVYLQKENIIDESGMPKERFSAEFPKEGPSILRIQQVVRGDSAAYFCASSPGGHLNTEAFFGQGTRLTVV.

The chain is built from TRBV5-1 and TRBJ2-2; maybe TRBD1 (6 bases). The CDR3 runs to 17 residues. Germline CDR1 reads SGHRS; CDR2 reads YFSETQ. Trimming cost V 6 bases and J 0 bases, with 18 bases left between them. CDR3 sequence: CASIDNPTGPNTGELFF. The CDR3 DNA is TGCGCCAGCATAGATAATCCAACAGGGCCGAACACCGGGGAGCTGTTTTTT. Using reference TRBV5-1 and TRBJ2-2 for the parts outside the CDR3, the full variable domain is KAGVTQTPRYLIKTRGQQVTLSCSPISGHRSVSWYQQTPGQGLQFLFEYFSETQRNKGNFPGRFSGRQFSNSRSEMNVSTLELGDSALYLCASIDNPTGPNTGELFFGEGSRLTVL.

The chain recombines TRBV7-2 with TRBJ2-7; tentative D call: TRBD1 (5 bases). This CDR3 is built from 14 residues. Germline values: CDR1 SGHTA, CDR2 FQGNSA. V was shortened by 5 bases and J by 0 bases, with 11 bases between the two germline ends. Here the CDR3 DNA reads TGTGCCAGCAGCCGCGGTGGGGCCTCCTACGAGCAGTACTTC. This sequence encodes CASSRGGASYEQYF.

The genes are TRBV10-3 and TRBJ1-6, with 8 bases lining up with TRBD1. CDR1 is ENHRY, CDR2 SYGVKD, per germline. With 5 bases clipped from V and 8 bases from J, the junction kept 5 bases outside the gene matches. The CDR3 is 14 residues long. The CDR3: CAISRDRGDSPLHF. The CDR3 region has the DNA TGTGCCATCAGTCGAGACAGGGGTGATTCACCCCTCCACTTT.